These 4 T cell receptor beta chains came from one sample sequenced in a study of T cells in Graves' hyperthyroidism and ophthalmopathy. TCR beta CDR3 regions were amplified from RNA transcripts. When the TCR CDR3 underwent first-round RT-PCR, the HTBI primer set was used. Using its own MiXCR run on the multiplex PCR reads, TCRdb lists one record per CDR3 protein. Of 280,000 or so distinct CDR3 sequences detected, about 16% appear once; the ten largest clones hold roughly 30%. Sample: blood. These receptors were collected from a woman aged 50 to 65 with Graves' hyperthyroidism that later progressed to Graves' ophthalmopathy.

This clonotype was seen at least ten times. This sequence joins TRBV11-2 and TRBJ1-1; 8 bases agree with TRBD1. V was clipped by 1 base and J by 10 bases; unmatched bases: 11. Germline lookup yields CDR1 SGHAT and CDR2 FQNNGV. The CDR3 is made up of 15 amino acids. Here the CDR3 reads CASSLAGQGSLVAFF. The CDR3 nucleotides are TGTGCCAGCAGCTTAGCTGGACAGGGAAGTTTAGTAGCTTTCTTT.

This clonotype has ten or more counts. The rearrangement links TRBV20-1 to TRBJ1-5; D gene uncertain. Trimming cost V 3 bases and J 3 bases, with 6 bases left between them. Germline-derived CDR1 and CDR2 are DFQATT and SNEGSKA (reference sequence). The CDR3 is 12 amino acids. DNA for the CDR3: TGCAGTGCTAGGCGGAACAATCAGCCCCAGCATTTT. Translated: CSARRNNQPQHF.

This clonotype was picked up many times. The chain links TRBV2 to TRBJ1-1; no clear D gene. Trimming pared 9 bases from V and 2 bases from J, leaving 13 bases between. Per germline, CDR1 SNHLY and CDR2 FYNNEI. CDR3 size: 13 residues. CDR3 sequence reads: CASRRDLNTEAFF. In DNA, the CDR3 is TGTGCCAGTAGGCGGGATTTAAACACTGAAGCTTTCTTT. The variable domain in full, completed from reference TRBV2 and TRBJ1-1, reads EPEVTQTPSHQVTQMGQEVILRCVPISNHLYFYWYRQILGQKVEFLVSFYNNEISEKSEIFDDQFSVERPDGSNFTLKIRSTKLEDSAMYFCASRRDLNTEAFFGQGTRLTVV.

This chain connects TRBV19 to TRBJ2-2, with D unclear. Germline V gene data show CDR1 as LNHDA and CDR2 as SQIVND (reference sequence). The CDR3 has 17 amino acids. The V and J ends lost 0 bases and 2 bases respectively, with 13 bases between them. CDR3 nucleotide sequence: TGTGCCAGTAGTATAGATAACTTGCGAAGAAACACCGGGGAGCTGTTTTTT. This encodes CASSIDNLRRNTGELFF.